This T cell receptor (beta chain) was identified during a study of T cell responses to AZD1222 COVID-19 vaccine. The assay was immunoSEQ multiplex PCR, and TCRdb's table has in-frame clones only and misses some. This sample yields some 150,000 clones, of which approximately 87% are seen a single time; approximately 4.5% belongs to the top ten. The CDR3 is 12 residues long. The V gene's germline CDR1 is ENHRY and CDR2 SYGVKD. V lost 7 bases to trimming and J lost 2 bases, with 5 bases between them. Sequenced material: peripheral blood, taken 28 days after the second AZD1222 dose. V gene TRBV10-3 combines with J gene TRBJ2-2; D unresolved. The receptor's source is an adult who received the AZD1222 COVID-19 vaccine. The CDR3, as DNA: TGTGCCATCACGGGCAACACCGGGGAGCTGTTTTTT. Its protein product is CAITGNTGELFF.